These 8 T cell receptor beta chains were all obtained from the same sample, sequenced in a study of blood T cell repertoires in COVID-19. Repertoires were generated with immunoSEQ multiplex PCR, while TCRdb's copy carries only in-frame clones and drops some. The sample has around 310,000 clones, 85% to 90% seen once. Sequencing used peripheral blood. These receptor sequences come from a woman aged 50 to 60 with active or convalescent COVID-19.

The rearrangement joins TRBV5-4 to TRBJ2-2, with TRBD2 as a possible D gene (7 bases). Looked up from germline, CDR1 is SGHNT and CDR2 is YYREEE (reference sequence). The CDR3 spans 16 residues. Trimming stripped 4 bases from V and 1 base from J, with 14 bases between. The CDR3 nucleotides are TGTGCCAGCAGCCCTGGGGGAGGGGGGAACACCGGGGAGCTGTTTTTT. Translated: CASSPGGGGNTGELFF. The full variable domain, in which reference TRBV5-4 and TRBJ2-2 provide the parts outside the CDR3, is ETGVTQSPTHLIKTRGQQVTLRCSSQSGHNTVSWYQQALGQGPQFIFQYYREEENGRGNFPPRFSGLQFPNYSSELNVNALELDDSALYLCASSPGGGGNTGELFFGEGSRLTVL.

This clone was counted once. A read error may produce the germline difference seen at one junction end. The J gene is TRBJ1-6, the V gene TRBV2, with 10 bases matching TRBD1. The CDR3 is 17 amino acids. Germline V gene data show CDR1 as SNHLY and CDR2 as FYNNEI. In DNA form, the CDR3 reads TGTGCCAGCAGTTCAATCGGCGCCGGGACAGGGGCTTCAGCCCTCCACTTT. Amino acids: CASSSIGAGTGASALHF.

The V gene is TRBV9, the J gene TRBJ2-5, with 14 bases that match TRBD2. Germline lookup yields CDR1 SGDLS and CDR2 YYNGEE. The CDR3 runs 15 residues. Trimming cost V 4 bases and J 5 bases; bases outside gene matches: 4. CDR3: CASSPGLAGGETQYF. CDR3 DNA sequence: TGTGCCAGCAGCCCTGGACTAGCGGGGGGTGAGACCCAGTACTTC.

This chain uses TRBV14 with TRBJ2-1; TRBD2 agrees at 9 bases. The CDR3 has 16 amino acids. The J segment lost 2 bases and the V segment lost 5 bases, leaving 7 bases of the junction unmatched. Germline assignment: CDR1 SGHDN and CDR2 FVKESK. CDR3 DNA: TGTGCCAGCAGCTTAATAAGCGGGGGGCCCTACAATGAGCAGTTCTTC. It encodes CASSLISGGPYNEQFF.

The V gene is TRBV28, the J gene TRBJ1-2; D is uncertain. V gave up 1 base and J gave up 5 bases, with 17 bases separating them. Germline CDR1 and CDR2: MDHEN and SYDVKM. This CDR3 contains 16 residues. CDR3 bases: TGTGCCAGCAGTTTATCCCGCGTACGAATGTCGTATGGCTACACCTTC. It translates to CASSLSRVRMSYGYTF.

The V call is TRBV25-1, the J call TRBJ2-1; D uncertain. This CDR3 comprises 12 residues. Germline CDR1 and CDR2: MGHDK and SYGVNS. Trimming took 1 base from V and 5 from J, leaving 3 bases between them. CDR3 DNA sequence: TGTGCCAGCAGTGAATTCGACAATGAGCAGTTCTTC. Translation gives CASSEFDNEQFF.

The chain is built from TRBV19 and TRBJ1-1, with 7 bases that match TRBD1. The germline V gene has CDR1 LNHDA and CDR2 SQIVND (reference sequence). The CDR3 has 14 amino acids. J lost 3 bases, V lost 6 bases, and 7 bases had no gene match. In DNA form, the CDR3 reads TGTGCCAGTAGCCCCTCGACAGGGTACACTGAAGCTTTCTTT. Its translation: CASSPSTGYTEAFF.

This rearrangement joins TRBV7-8 to TRBJ1-1, with TRBD1 as a possible D gene (6 bases). The CDR3 has 15 residues. V dropped 4 bases and J dropped 2 bases, with 14 bases sitting between them. Germline CDR1 reads SGHVS; CDR2 reads FQNEAQ. The CDR3 is CASSSVGTRNTEAFF. CDR3 DNA sequence: TGTGCCAGCAGCTCTGTCGGGACAAGAAACACTGAAGCTTTCTTT.